This TCR beta chain was recovered during a study of long-term antiretroviral therapy in people with HIV. Assay version v3.0 of immunoSEQ was used, and it was run at survey level. Using immunoSEQ multiplex PCR, the repertoire was profiled, and TCRdb retains in-frame clones only, with some absent. The profile shows under 30,000 clones, about 85% of them singletons. On this clone itself: No antigen is known for it.

General observations from the study: Diversity went up after ART and still fell short of transplant donor controls. Collection of the blood took place between the mid-2000s and the late 2010s. The ART regimens in use then may have been less effective than current ones.

The CDR3 sequence is 12 residues long. Trimming removed 4 bases from V and 5 bases from J, with 3 bases in between. Germline V gene lookup returns CDR1 SEHNR and CDR2 FQNEAQ (reference sequence). This receptor was taken from a man aged 35 to 55 with HIV. The source was unsorted PBMCs, collected 3 years after starting antiretroviral therapy. V usage is TRBV7-9 and J usage is TRBJ2-6; D is unresolved. CDR3 coding DNA: TGTGCCAGCAGCTGGAGGGCCAACGTCCTGACTTTC. Protein: CASSWRANVLTF.